Many counts were recorded for the clone carrying this T cell receptor (beta chain). What it binds is unknown. These data originate in a study of blood T cells in healthy people across ages. Notes on the study in general: Measured against age, TCR beta diversity per million T cells decreased in a roughly linear manner. A conclusive naive versus antigen-experienced comparison was prevented by the unsorted PBMCs.

Germline V gene lookup returns CDR1 SEHNR and CDR2 FQNEAQ (reference sequence). J lost 8 bases, V lost 3 bases, and 4 bases had no gene match. This CDR3 has 14 amino acids. About 9.9 milliliters of peripheral blood were drawn from each donor. Together with a sample-barcoded 5' primer, a J-beta primer mix was included in a second PCR lasting about 6 to 11 cycles. One entry per CDR3 protein, called by TCRdb with MiXCR from the 5' RACE reads. The repertoire holds some 710,000 distinct CDR3 sequences, with 22% as singletons. This chain uses TRBV7-9 with TRBJ1-4, with 9 bases lining up with TRBD1. The source is a man between 65 and 79 years old in good health. Sequencing input: blood. The CDR3 DNA reads as TGTGCCAGCAGCTTCGGGACAGGGAAGGAAAAACTGTTTTTT. This encodes CASSFGTGKEKLFF.